This T cell receptor beta chain was documented in a study of early T cells in non-severe SARS-CoV-2 infection. The germline CDR1 and CDR2 sequences are PRHDT and FYEKMQ (reference sequence). This CDR3 is 13 amino acids long. The V segment lost 3 bases and the J segment 11 bases; nucleotides outside the gene matches: 10. TCRdb re-derived calls from the 5' RACE reads in MiXCR, one entry per CDR3 protein. The sample shows about 31,000 distinct CDR3 sequences, about 5.8% of them seen only once. Sequencing used whole blood. This receptor was identified in an adult who was a healthcare worker with PCR-confirmed SARS-CoV-2 infection or an uninfected control (not recorded which). The chain links TRBV13 to TRBJ2-7; 7 nucleotides line up with TRBD1. The chain's CDR3 is CASSFVRQGKKYF. CDR3 sequence (DNA): TGTGCCAGCAGCTTTGTGAGACAGGGCAAGAAGTACTTC.